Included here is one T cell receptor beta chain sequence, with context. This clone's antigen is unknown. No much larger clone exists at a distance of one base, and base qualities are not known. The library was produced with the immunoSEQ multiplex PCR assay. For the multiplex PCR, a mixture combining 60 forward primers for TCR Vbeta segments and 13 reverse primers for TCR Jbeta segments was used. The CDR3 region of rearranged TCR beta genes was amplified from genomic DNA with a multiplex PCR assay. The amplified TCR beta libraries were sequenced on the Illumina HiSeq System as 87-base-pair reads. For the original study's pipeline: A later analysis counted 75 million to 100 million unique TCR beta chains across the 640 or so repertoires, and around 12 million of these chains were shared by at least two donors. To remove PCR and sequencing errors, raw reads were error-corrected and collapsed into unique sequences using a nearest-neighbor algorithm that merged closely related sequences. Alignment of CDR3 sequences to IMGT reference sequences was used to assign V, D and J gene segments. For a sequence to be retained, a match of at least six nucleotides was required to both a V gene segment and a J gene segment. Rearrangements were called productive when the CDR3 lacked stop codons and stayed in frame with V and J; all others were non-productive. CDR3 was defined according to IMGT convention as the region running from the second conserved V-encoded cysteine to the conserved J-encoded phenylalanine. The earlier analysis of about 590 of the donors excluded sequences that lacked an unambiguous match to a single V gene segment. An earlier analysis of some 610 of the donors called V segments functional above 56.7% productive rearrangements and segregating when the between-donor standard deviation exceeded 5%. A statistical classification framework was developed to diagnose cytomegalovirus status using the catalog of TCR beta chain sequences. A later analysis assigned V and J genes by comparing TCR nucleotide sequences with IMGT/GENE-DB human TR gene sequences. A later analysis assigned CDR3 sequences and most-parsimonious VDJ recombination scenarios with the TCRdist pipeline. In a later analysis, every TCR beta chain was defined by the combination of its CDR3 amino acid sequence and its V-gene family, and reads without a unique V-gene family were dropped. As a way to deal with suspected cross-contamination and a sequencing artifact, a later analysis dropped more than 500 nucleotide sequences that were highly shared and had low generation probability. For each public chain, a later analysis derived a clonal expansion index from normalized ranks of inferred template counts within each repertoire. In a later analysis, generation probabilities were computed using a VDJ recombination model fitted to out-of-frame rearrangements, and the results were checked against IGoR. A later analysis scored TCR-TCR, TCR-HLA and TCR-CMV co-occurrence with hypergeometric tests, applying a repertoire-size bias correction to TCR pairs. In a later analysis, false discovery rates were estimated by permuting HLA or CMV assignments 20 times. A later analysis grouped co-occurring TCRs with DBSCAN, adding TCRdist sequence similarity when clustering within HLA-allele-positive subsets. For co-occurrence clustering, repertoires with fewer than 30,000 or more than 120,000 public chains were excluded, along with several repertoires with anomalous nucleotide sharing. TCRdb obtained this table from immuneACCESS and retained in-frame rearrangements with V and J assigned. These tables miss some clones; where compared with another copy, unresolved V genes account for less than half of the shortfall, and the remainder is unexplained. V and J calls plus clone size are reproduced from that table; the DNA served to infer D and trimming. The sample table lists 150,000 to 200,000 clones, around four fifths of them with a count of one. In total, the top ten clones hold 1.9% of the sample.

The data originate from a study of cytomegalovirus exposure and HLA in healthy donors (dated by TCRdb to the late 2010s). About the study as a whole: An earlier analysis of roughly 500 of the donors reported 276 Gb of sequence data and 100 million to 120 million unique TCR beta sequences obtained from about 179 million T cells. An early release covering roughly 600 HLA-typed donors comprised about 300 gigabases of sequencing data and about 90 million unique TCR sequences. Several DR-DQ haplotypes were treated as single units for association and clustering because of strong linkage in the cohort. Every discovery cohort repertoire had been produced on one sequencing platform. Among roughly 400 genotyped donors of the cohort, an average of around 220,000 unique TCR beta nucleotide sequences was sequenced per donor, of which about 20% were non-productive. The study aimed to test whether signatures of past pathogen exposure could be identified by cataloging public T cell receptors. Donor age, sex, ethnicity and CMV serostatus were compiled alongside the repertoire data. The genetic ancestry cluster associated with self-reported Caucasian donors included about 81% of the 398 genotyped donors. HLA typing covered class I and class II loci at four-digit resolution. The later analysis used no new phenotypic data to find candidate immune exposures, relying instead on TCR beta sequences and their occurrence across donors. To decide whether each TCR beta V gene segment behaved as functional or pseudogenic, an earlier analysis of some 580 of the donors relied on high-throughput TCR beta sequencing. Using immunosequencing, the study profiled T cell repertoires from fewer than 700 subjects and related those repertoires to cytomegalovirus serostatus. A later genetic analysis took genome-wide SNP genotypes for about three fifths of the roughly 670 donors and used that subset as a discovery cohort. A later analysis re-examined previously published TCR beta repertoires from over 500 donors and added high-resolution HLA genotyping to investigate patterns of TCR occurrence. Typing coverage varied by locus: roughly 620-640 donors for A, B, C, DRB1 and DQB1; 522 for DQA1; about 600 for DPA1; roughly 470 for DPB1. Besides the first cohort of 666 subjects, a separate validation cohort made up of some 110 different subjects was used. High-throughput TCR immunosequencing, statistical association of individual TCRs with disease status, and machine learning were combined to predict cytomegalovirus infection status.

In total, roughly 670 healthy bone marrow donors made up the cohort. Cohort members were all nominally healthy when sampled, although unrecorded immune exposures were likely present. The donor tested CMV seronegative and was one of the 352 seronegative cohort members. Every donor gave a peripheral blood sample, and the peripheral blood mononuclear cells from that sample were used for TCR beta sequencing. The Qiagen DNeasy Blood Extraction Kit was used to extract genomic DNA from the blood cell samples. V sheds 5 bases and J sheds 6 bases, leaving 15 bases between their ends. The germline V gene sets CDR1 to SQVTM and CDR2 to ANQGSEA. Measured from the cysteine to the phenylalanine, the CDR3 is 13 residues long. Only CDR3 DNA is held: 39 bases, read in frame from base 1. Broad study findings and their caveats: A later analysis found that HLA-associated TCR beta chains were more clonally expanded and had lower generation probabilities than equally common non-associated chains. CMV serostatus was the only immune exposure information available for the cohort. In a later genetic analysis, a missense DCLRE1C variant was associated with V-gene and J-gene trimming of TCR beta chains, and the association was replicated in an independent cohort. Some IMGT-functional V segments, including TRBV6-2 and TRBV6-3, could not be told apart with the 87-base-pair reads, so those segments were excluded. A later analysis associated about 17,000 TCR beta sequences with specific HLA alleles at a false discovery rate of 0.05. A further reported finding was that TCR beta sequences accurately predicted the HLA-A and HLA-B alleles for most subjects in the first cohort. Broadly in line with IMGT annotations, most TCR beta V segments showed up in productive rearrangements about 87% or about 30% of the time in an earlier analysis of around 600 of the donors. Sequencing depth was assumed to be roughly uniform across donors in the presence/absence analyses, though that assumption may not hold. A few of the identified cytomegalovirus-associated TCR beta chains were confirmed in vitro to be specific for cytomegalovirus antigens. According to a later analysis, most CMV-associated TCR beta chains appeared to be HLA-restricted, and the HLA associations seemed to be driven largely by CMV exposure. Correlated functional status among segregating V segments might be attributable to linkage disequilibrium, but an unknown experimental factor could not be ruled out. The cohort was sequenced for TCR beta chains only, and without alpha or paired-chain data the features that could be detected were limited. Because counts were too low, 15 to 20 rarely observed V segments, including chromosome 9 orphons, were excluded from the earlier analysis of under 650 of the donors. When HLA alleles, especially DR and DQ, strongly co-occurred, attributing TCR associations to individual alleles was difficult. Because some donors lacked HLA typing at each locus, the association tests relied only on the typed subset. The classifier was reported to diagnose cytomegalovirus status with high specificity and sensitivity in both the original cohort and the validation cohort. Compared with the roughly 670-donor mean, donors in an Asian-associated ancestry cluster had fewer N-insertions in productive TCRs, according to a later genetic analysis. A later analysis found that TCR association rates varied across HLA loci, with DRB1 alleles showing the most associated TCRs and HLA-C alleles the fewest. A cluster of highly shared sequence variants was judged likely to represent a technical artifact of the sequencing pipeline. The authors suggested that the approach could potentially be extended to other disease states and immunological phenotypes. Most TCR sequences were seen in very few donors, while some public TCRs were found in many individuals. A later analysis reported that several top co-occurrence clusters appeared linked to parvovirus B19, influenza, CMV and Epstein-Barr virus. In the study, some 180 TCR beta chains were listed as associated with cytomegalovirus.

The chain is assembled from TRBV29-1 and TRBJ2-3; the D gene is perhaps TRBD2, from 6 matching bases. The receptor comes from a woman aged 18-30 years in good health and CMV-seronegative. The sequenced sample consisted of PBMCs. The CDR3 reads CSVSRGRHDTQYF. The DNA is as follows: TGCAGCGTTTCCCGAGGGAGGCACGATACGCAGTATTTT.